This T cell receptor beta chain was obtained from a study of blood T cell repertoires in COVID-19. Study summary: The study drew acute and convalescent COVID-19 samples from the United States, Italy and Spain. T cells, B-cell-depleted T cells, or PBMCs supplied cDNA or gDNA.

There are 14 residues in the CDR3. The V end lost 4 bases, the J end lost 1 base, and 10 bases lay between the germline ends. Germline V CDR1 and CDR2: LGHDT, YNNKEL (reference sequence). Sequencing was performed with immunoSEQ multiplex PCR; in TCRdb, only in-frame clones are kept and a portion is missing. The table includes fewer than 250,000 clones, roughly four fifths detected once. Sequencing input: peripheral blood. This sequence joins TRBV3-1 (or the pseudogene TRBV3-2) and TRBJ2-5, with D perhaps TRBD2 (5 bases). The receptor comes from a woman between 65 and 79 years old with acute or convalescent COVID-19. The CDR3 reads CASSPGLPQETQYF. The CDR3 DNA is TGTGCCAGCAGCCCAGGACTTCCCCAAGAGACCCAGTACTTC.